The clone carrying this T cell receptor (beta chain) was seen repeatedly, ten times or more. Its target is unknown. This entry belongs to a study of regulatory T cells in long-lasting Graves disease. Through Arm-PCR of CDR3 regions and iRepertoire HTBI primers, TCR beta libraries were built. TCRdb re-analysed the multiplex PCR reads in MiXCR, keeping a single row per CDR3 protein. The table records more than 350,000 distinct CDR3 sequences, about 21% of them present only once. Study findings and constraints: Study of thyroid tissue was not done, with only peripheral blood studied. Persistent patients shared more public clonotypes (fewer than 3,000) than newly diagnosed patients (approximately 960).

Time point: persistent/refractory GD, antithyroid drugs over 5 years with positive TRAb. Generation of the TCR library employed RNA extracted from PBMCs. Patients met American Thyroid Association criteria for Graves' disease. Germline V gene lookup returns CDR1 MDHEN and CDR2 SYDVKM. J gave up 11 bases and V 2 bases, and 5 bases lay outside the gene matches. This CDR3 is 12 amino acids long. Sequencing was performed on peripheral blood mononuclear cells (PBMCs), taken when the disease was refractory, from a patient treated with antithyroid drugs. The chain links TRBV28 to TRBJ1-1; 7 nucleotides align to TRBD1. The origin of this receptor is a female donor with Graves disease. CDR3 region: CASSLTTGWAFF. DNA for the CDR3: TGTGCCAGCAGTTTAACGACAGGGTGGGCTTTCTTT.